This record concerns one TCR beta chain sequence. No antigen is known for it. One base away there is no much larger clone; base qualities are not given. Sequenced on an Illumina NovaSeq 6000. Using 5'RACE with constant-segment primers, TCRalpha and TCRbeta cDNA libraries were constructed, with sample barcodes and unique molecular identifiers added in the process. Trizol reagent was used to extract RNA from every sample. Libraries were amplified in two PCR steps, with a second sample barcode and Illumina TruSeq adapters added in the second step. Sequencing of libraries was performed on an Illumina NovaSeq with 2 x 150 bp paired-end reads. The source study handled its data this way. The reads were demultiplexed and collapsed into UMI-guided consensus sequences using migec v1.2.7. Using mixcr v2.1.11, UMI consensuses were aligned to TRA and TRB V and J templates and then assembled into clonotypes. Expanded or contracted clonotypes were those called significant by both edgeR and NoisET, with noise models trained on biological replicates. edgeR calls used a false discovery rate-adjusted p below 0.01 and a log2 fold-change threshold of 1. As an exploratory analysis of dynamics, PCA with hierarchical clustering was applied to max-normalized trajectories of the 1000 most abundant clonotypes. Separately sequenced CD4+ and CD8+ repertoires were used to assign the CD4 or CD8 phenotype of responding clones. TCRdb itself trimmed the public reads at Q25 with fastp, ran MiXCR and retained productive beta chains. Rows matching on CDR3 protein sequence are summarized as one entry with the most common DNA and genes. The V and J calls reflect TCRdb's pipeline rather than the authors' work. The sample data list 250,000 to 300,000 distinct CDR3 sequences, and about a sixth of these were observed just once. Of the sample, about a fifth falls within the top ten clones.

The junction shows trimming of 5 bases on V and 5 bases on J, and the gene matches do not reach 6 bases of it. The CDR3 starts with the cysteine, ends with the phenylalanine, and has 14 residues. Only CDR3 DNA remains: 42 bases, in frame from the first base. Via the germline V gene (reference sequence), CDR1 is LNHNV and CDR2 YYDKDF. PBMCs were isolated by Ficoll-Paque density gradient centrifugation. The record originates from a study of T-cell memory formation after mild COVID-19 (dated by TCRdb to about 2021). Turning to the overall study: TCR sequence clusters from the two donors were largely donor specific. T-cell clones expanding and contracting after mild COVID-19 in two donors were tracked by longitudinal TCRalpha and TCRbeta repertoire sequencing. The cohort was made up of two young adult volunteers, one female and one male, who were previously healthy. Study-wide conclusions, independent of this receptor: Contracting CD4+ clones turned up mainly in the CM and EM memory subsets, whereas EMRA was where CD8+ clones were enriched. SARS-CoV-2 specificity of the second-wave clones peaking on day 37 was not confirmed. Clones that contracted from day 15 to 85 showed balanced CD4/CD8 phenotypes, whereas a second wave of clones that expanded from day 15 to 37 leaned towards CD4+. Some responding clones were detected in pre-infection memory, which suggested that pre-existing cross-reactive memory T cells had joined the SARS-CoV-2 response. The study included only two mild cases, and larger cohorts that include severe cases with pre-infection samples were judged to be necessary.

The TCR originated in a man aged 18 to 30 who had mild COVID-19 (a few samples of this study predate the infection). The sample titles of this study are shuffled in the database, so cell type and time point are left out; the donor was told from shared clones. Sequencing was carried out using PBMCs or a T cell subset sorted from them (not recorded which). The V and J genes are TRBV15 and TRBJ2-7; 10 of the junction bases match TRBD1. The CDR3 loop reads CATSWGQGKHEQYF. The nucleotide sequence reads TGTGCCACCAGCTGGGGACAGGGGAAGCACGAGCAGTACTTC.